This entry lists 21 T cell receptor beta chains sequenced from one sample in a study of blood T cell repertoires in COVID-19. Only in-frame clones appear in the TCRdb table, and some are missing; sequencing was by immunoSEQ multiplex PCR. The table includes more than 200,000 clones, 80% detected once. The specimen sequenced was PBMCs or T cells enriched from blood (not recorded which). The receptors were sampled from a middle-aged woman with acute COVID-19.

CDR3 coding DNA: TGTGCCAGCAGCGAAACCACAGGGATAGGCGAGACCCAGTACTTC. Encoded protein: CASSETTGIGETQYF. This chain links TRBV7-9 with TRBJ2-5; possible D gene TRBD1, 6 bases. The CDR3 length is 15 residues. Germline V gives CDR1 SEHNR, CDR2 FQNEAQ (reference sequence). Trimming pared 5 bases from V and 5 bases from J, leaving 18 bases between.

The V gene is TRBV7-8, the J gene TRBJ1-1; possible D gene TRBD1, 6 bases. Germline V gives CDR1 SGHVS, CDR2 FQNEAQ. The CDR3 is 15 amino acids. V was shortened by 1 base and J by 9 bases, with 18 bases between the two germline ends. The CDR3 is CASSLGVTGSLQAFF. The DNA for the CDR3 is TGTGCCAGCAGCTTAGGGGTAACAGGGTCGTTACAAGCTTTCTTT.

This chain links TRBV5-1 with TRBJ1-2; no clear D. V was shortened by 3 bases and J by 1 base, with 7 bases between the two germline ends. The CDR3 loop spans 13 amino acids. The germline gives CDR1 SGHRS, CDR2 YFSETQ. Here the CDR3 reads CASSWRINYGYTF. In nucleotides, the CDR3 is TGCGCCAGCAGCTGGAGAATTAACTATGGCTACACCTTC.

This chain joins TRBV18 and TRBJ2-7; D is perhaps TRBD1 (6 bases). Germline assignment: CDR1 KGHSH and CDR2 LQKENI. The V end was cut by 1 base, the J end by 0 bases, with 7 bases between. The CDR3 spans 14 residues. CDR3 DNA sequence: TGTGCCAGCTCACCACGAGGGGGCTCCTACGAGCAGTACTTC. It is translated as CASSPRGGSYEQYF.

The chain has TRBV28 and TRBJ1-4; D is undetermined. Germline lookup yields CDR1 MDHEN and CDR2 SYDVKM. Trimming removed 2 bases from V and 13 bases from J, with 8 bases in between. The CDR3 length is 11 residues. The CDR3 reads CASSLRDGLFF. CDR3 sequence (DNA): TGTGCCAGCAGTTTAAGAGATGGACTGTTTTTT.

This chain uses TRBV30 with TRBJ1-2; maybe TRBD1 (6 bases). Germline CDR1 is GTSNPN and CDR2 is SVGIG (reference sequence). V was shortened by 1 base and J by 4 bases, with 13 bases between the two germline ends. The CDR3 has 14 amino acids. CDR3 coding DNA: TGTGCCTGGAGTGCCAACAGGGTAGGCTATGGCTACACCTTC. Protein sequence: CAWSANRVGYGYTF.

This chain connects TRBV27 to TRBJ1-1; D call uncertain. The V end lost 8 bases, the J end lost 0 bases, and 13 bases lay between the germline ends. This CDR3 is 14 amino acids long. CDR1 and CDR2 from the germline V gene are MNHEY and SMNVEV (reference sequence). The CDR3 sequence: CASSFRELNTEAFF. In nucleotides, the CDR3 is TGTGCCAGCTCCTTCCGGGAGTTGAACACTGAAGCTTTCTTT.

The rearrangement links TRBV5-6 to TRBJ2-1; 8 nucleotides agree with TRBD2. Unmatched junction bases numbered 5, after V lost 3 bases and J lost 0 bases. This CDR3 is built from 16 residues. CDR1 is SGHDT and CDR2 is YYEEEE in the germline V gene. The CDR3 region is CASSSTSGSSYNEQFF. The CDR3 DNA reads TGTGCCAGCAGCTCTACTAGCGGCAGCTCCTACAATGAGCAGTTCTTC.

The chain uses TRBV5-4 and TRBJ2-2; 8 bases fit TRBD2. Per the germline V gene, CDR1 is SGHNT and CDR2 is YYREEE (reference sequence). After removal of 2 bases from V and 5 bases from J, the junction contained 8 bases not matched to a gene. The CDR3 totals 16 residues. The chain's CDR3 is CASSFGSGSRTGELFF. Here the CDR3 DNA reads TGTGCCAGCAGCTTTGGAAGCGGGAGTCGGACCGGGGAGCTGTTTTTT.

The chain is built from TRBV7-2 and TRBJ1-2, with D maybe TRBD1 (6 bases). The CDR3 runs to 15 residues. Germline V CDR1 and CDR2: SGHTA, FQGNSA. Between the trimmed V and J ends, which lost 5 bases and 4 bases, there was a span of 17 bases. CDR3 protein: CASSPGDGTTYGYTF. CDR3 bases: TGTGCCAGCAGCCCAGGGGACGGGACTACCTATGGCTACACCTTC.

CDR3 DNA sequence: TGTGCCAGCAGCTCCCGGTTTCAGGCTCAAGAGACCCAGTACTTC. Translated, it gives CASSSRFQAQETQYF. The chain is built from TRBV11-2 and TRBJ2-5; D remains ambiguous. The CDR3 is 15 residues long. Germline-derived CDR1 and CDR2 are SGHAT and FQNNGV. Between the trimmed V and J ends, which lost 4 bases and 2 bases, there was a span of 14 bases.

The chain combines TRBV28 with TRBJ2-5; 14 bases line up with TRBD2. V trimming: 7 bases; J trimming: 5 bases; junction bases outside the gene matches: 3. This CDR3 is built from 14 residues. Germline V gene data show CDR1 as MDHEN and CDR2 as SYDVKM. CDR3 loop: CASTGTSGSETQYF. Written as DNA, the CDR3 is TGTGCCAGCACTGGGACTAGCGGGAGTGAGACCCAGTACTTC.

CDR3 nucleotides: TGTGCCAGCACCACTCTGACAGGAAATGAGCAGTTCTTC. Amino acid sequence: CASTTLTGNEQFF. This sequence joins TRBV27 and TRBJ2-1; TRBD1 might be the D (6 bases). Trimming took 7 bases from V and 7 from J, leaving 14 bases between them. There are 13 residues in the CDR3. Germline values: CDR1 MNHEY, CDR2 SMNVEV (reference sequence).

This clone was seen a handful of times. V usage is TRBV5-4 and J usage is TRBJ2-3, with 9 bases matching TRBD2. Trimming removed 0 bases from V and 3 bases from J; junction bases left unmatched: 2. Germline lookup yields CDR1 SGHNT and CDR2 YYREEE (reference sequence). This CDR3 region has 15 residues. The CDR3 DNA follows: TGTGCCAGCAGCTTGGGACTAGCGGAGACAGATACGCAGTATTTT. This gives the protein CASSLGLAETDTQYF.

The CDR3 reads CAWGQGNSPLHF. CDR3 sequence (DNA): TGTGCCTGGGGACAGGGGAATTCACCCCTCCACTTT. V and J are TRBV30 and TRBJ1-6; 9 bases agree with TRBD1. Germline V gene data show CDR1 as GTSNPN and CDR2 as SVGIG (reference sequence). Trimming cost V 5 bases and J 7 bases; bases outside gene matches: 0. The CDR3 extends over 12 amino acids.

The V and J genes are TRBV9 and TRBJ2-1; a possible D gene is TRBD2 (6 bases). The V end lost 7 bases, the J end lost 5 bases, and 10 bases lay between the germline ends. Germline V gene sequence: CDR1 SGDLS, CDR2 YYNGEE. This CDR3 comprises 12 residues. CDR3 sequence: CASGTSDNEQFF. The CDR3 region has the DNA TGTGCCAGCGGGACTTCTGACAATGAGCAGTTCTTC.

The CDR3 DNA reads TGTGCCAGCAGTGAACAACGAGGGGGCCACGAGCAGTACTTC. Protein product: CASSEQRGGHEQYF. The chain has TRBV2 and TRBJ2-7; 7 bases fit TRBD1. The CDR3 is 14 amino acids. Germline V gene lookup returns CDR1 SNHLY and CDR2 FYNNEI. Losses at the gene ends were 2 bases for V and 5 bases for J; bases not matched to a gene: 6.

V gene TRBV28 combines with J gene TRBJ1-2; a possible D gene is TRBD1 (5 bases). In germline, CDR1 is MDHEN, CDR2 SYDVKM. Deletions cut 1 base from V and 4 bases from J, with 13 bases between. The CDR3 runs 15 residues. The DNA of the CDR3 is TGTGCCAGCAGTTTATACGGGGGGACGGCCTATGGCTACACCTTC. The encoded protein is CASSLYGGTAYGYTF.

The CDR3 region has the DNA TGTGCCAGCAGCTTGGAGGTTAGCGGGAGGGCAGATACGCAGTATTTT. Amino acid sequence: CASSLEVSGRADTQYF. This chain uses TRBV5-6 with TRBJ2-3; the match to TRBD2 covers 11 bases. This CDR3 contains 16 residues. The ends lost 0 bases at V and 4 bases at J; junction bases unmatched: 4. The V gene's germline CDR1 is SGHDT and CDR2 YYEEEE.

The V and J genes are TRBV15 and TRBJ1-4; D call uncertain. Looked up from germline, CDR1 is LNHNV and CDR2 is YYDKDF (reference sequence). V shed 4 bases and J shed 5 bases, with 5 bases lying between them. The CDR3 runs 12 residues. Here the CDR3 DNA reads TGTGCCACCAGCACCAGGAATGAAAAACTGTTTTTT. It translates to CATSTRNEKLFF. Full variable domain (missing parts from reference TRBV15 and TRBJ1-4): DAMVIQNPRYQVTQFGKPVTLSCSQTLNHNVMYWYQQKSSQAPKLLFHYYDKDFNNEADTPDNFQSRRPNTSFCFLDIRSPGLGDTAMYLCATSTRNEKLFFGSGTQLSVL.

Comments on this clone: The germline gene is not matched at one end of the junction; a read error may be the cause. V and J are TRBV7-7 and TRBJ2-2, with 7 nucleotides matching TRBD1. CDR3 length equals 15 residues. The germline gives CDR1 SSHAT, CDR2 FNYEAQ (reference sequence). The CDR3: CASSPGQSNTGELFF. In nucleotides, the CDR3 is TGTGCTAGCAGCCCGGGACAGTCGAACACCGGGGAGCTGTTTTTT.